The 26 T cell receptor beta chains below come from one sample, sequenced in a study of pediatric ulcerative colitis. Profiling relied on immunoSEQ multiplex PCR, and the TCRdb table lists in-frame clones only, not all of them. Among about 64,000 clones listed, roughly nine tenths were seen once. The specimen was blood. The receptors shown here come from a boy aged 5-17 years with severe ulcerative colitis.

The V and J genes are TRBV7-2 and TRBJ2-7; no clear D. The CDR3 is 13 residues long. CDR1 and CDR2 from the germline V gene are SGHTA and FQGNSA. Trimming shortened V by 1 base and J by 6 bases, and 10 bases separated the two germline ends. CDR3 bases: TGTGCCAGCAGCTTAGAGGGCATTTCCGAGCAGTACTTC. It is translated as CASSLEGISEQYF.

The J gene is TRBJ2-1, the V gene TRBV6-6, with a possible D match to TRBD2 (6 bases). The CDR3 runs 16 residues. V dropped 0 bases and J dropped 0 bases, with 9 bases sitting between them. In germline, CDR1 is MNHNY, CDR2 SVGAGI (reference sequence). The CDR3, as DNA: TGTGCCAGCAGTTACTCGACCGGGAGCTCCTACAATGAGCAGTTCTTC. Protein: CASSYSTGSSYNEQFF.

The rearrangement uses TRBV5-6 and TRBJ1-2, with 9 bases matching TRBD1. The CDR3 length is 15 residues. Germline CDR1 reads SGHDT; CDR2 reads YYEEEE. The V segment lost 4 bases and the J segment 3 bases; nucleotides outside the gene matches: 7. The DNA for the CDR3 is TGTGCCAGCAGCCGGGGACGGACAGGGGACTATGGCTACACCTTC. Its protein is CASSRGRTGDYGYTF.

This chain links TRBV29-1 with TRBJ2-3, with TRBD2 matching 9 bases. V was pared by 5 bases and J by 4 bases, with 10 bases of the junction left unmatched. Germline values: CDR1 SQVTM, CDR2 ANQGSEA. This CDR3 spans 15 amino acids. CDR3 sequence reads: CSVQGLAIAADTQYF. For the CDR3, the DNA is TGCAGCGTTCAAGGACTAGCGATAGCGGCAGATACGCAGTATTTT.

The chain employs TRBV7-3 and TRBJ2-1; TRBD2 matches at 11 bases. Unmatched junction bases numbered 3, after V lost 5 bases and J lost 3 bases. Germline assignment: CDR1 SGHTA and CDR2 FQGTGA. CDR3 length equals 15 residues. CDR3 region: CASSLGTSGYNEQFF. CDR3 nucleotides: TGTGCCAGCAGCCTTGGGACTAGCGGCTACAATGAGCAGTTCTTC.

This chain connects TRBV2 to TRBJ1-1; TRBD1 agrees at 9 bases. The CDR3 extends over 14 amino acids. Germline V lookup: CDR1 SNHLY, CDR2 FYNNEI. Trimming at V came to 6 bases and at J to 3 bases, leaving 5 bases not matched to a gene. The CDR3 sequence: CASSLDRGDTEAFF. The DNA of the CDR3 is TGTGCCAGCAGCCTCGACAGGGGGGACACTGAAGCTTTCTTT.

J is TRBJ2-3 and V is TRBV4-1; D gene unclear. Per germline, CDR1 MGHRA and CDR2 YSYEKL. There are 14 residues in the CDR3. Trimming cost V 0 bases and J 2 bases, with 6 bases left between them. The CDR3 DNA sequence: TGCGCCAGCAGCCAAGATCGAAACACAGATACGCAGTATTTT. This translates into CASSQDRNTDTQYF.

The table lists this clone with a count of one. The chain joins TRBV19 to TRBJ2-5, with 11 bases identical to TRBD2. Trimming cost V 1 base and J 5 bases; bases outside gene matches: 3. The V gene's germline CDR1 is LNHDA and CDR2 SQIVND (reference sequence). The CDR3 loop spans 15 amino acids. DNA of the CDR3: TGTGCCAGTAGTATAGTGACTAGCGGGATGGAGACCCAGTACTTC. Translated: CASSIVTSGMETQYF. Drawing the rest from reference TRBV19 and TRBJ2-5, the complete variable domain is DGGITQSPKYLFRKEGQNVTLSCEQNLNHDAMYWYRQDPGQGLRLIYYSQIVNDFQKGDIAEGYSVSREKKESFPLTVTSAQKNPTAFYLCASSIVTSGMETQYFGPGTRLLVL.

This rearrangement joins TRBV7-2 to TRBJ2-2; 11 bases are a match to TRBD2. With V trimmed by 3 bases and J by 7 bases, 4 bases remained unmatched. The CDR3 runs to 15 residues. Germline V gene lookup returns CDR1 SGHTA and CDR2 FQGNSA. CDR3 protein: CASSLTSGTGGELFF. The CDR3 DNA reads as TGTGCCAGCAGCTTGACTAGCGGGACCGGCGGGGAGCTGTTTTTT.

V usage is TRBV7-2 and J usage is TRBJ2-7; D could derive from TRBD1 or TRBD2 (5 bases each). The CDR3 loop spans 16 amino acids. Per the germline V gene, CDR1 is SGHTA and CDR2 is FQGNSA. V dropped 5 bases and J dropped 3 bases, with 20 bases sitting between them. The CDR3 reads CASSPGTEEANYEQYF. The DNA of the CDR3 is TGTGCCAGCAGCCCCGGGACGGAGGAAGCAAACTACGAGCAGTACTTC.

This CDR3 reads CSVESWVLVGTGGNEQFF. The DNA of the CDR3 is TGCAGCGTTGAAAGCTGGGTCTTAGTGGGGACCGGGGGGAATGAGCAGTTCTTC. V is TRBV29-1 and J is TRBJ2-1, with 7 bases identical to TRBD2. Per the germline V gene, CDR1 is SQVTM and CDR2 is ANQGSEA. The V and J ends lost 2 bases and 7 bases, in that order; junction bases with no gene match: 20. The CDR3 loop spans 18 amino acids.

The chain is built from TRBV27 and TRBJ2-7; 7 positions agree with TRBD2. In germline, CDR1 is MNHEY, CDR2 SMNVEV (reference sequence). The CDR3 loop spans 15 amino acids. With V trimmed by 0 bases and J by 5 bases, 7 bases remained unmatched. The DNA for the CDR3 is TGTGCCAGCAGTTTATCCCCGGCGGGAGTTAACGAGCAGTACTTC. Protein product: CASSLSPAGVNEQYF.

CDR3 in DNA: TGTGCCAGCAGCCAAGATTTCGGGGTCGGAAACACCATATATTTT. This sequence encodes CASSQDFGVGNTIYF. This rearrangement joins TRBV4-2 to TRBJ1-3; D uncertain. Germline V gene data show CDR1 as LGHNA and CDR2 as YNFKEQ. V lost 0 bases, J lost 4 bases, and 10 bases lay in between. The CDR3 extends over 15 amino acids.

The chain combines TRBV18 with TRBJ1-1; 7 nucleotides line up with TRBD1. Germline lookup yields CDR1 KGHSH and CDR2 LQKENI. This CDR3 contains 14 residues. V was pared by 8 bases and J by 7 bases, with 13 bases of the junction left unmatched. CDR3 loop: CASRTLQGTGEAFF. The CDR3 DNA follows: TGTGCCAGCCGAACCTTACAGGGGACGGGTGAAGCTTTCTTT.

V gene TRBV13 combines with J gene TRBJ2-1; D possibly uses TRBD1 or TRBD2 (5 bases each). This CDR3 spans 15 amino acids. V was clipped by 2 bases and J by 7 bases, with 15 bases between them. In germline, CDR1 is PRHDT, CDR2 FYEKMQ (reference sequence). This CDR3 is CASSLRDGPWNEQFF. Written as DNA, the CDR3 is TGTGCCAGCAGCTTACGGGACGGACCGTGGAATGAGCAGTTCTTC.

The chain recombines TRBV10-1 with TRBJ2-7; TRBD2 aligns across 9 bases. V lost 3 bases to trimming and J lost 1 base; unmatched junction nucleotides: 4. The CDR3 sequence is 15 residues long. Per the germline V gene, CDR1 is WNHNN and CDR2 is SYGVQD (reference sequence). This CDR3 is CASSEKLAGSYEQYF. Written as DNA, the CDR3 is TGCGCCAGCAGTGAAAAACTAGCGGGTTCCTACGAGCAGTACTTC.

This chain connects TRBV5-1 to TRBJ2-1, with TRBD2 identical over 12 bases. V trimming: 2 bases; J trimming: 5 bases; junction bases outside the gene matches: 2. CDR1 is SGHRS, CDR2 YFSETQ, per germline. This CDR3 is 15 amino acids long. The CDR3 coding sequence is TGCGCCAGCAGCTTTCGGACTAGCGGGAACAATGAGCAGTTCTTC. This codes for CASSFRTSGNNEQFF.

The chain recombines TRBV19 with TRBJ1-4; no clear D gene. CDR3 length: 14 amino acids. From germline, CDR1 is LNHDA and CDR2 SQIVND (reference sequence). The V and J ends lost 7 bases and 8 bases respectively, with 17 bases between them. The CDR3 protein is CASNPGFFAEKLFF. CDR3 in DNA: TGTGCCAGTAACCCGGGTTTCTTCGCCGAAAAACTGTTTTTT.

This sequence joins TRBV19 and TRBJ2-1; D gene ambiguous. In germline, CDR1 is LNHDA, CDR2 SQIVND (reference sequence). The V end was cut by 7 bases, the J end by 3 bases, with 13 bases between. The CDR3 contains 14 residues. In DNA, the CDR3 is TGTGCCAGTAACAAATTACTAAGCTACAATGAGCAGTTCTTC. It specifies CASNKLLSYNEQFF.

This clone was recorded once. The chain combines TRBV29-1 with TRBJ1-2, with D uncertain. This CDR3 has 15 amino acids. Per germline, CDR1 SQVTM and CDR2 ANQGSEA. The V gene lost 5 bases and the J gene lost 0 bases, with 16 bases spanning the gap. The CDR3 here is CSVIGGSGANYGYTF. The CDR3 nucleotides are TGCAGCGTTATCGGTGGGAGTGGAGCTAACTATGGCTACACCTTC. Full variable domain (outside the CDR3, taken from reference TRBV29-1 and TRBJ1-2): SAVISQKPSRDICQRGTSLTIQCQVDSQVTMMFWYRQQPGQSLTLIATANQGSEATYESGFVIDKFPISRPNLTFSTLTVSNMSPEDSSIYLCSVIGGSGANYGYTFGSGTRLTVV.

This clone was counted a single time. This chain links TRBV7-8 with TRBJ1-1; D not certain. Germline V gene sequence: CDR1 SGHVS, CDR2 FQNEAQ. CDR3 length equals 14 residues. V shed 2 bases and J shed 7 bases, with 14 bases lying between them. CDR3 in DNA: TGTGCCAGCAGCTTAAATCCACGACAAGTTGAAGCTTTCTTT. Protein sequence: CASSLNPRQVEAFF.

The chain has TRBV19 and TRBJ2-7; weak D call: TRBD2 (6 bases). Germline V gene lookup returns CDR1 LNHDA and CDR2 SQIVND (reference sequence). V gave up 4 bases and J gave up 3 bases, with 16 bases separating them. The CDR3 has 15 residues. CDR3 sequence (DNA): TGTGCCAGTAGTACAAGCGGGCTCAATAGCTACGAGCAGTACTTC. Residues: CASSTSGLNSYEQYF.

This chain connects TRBV2 to TRBJ1-3; D remains unclear. The V gene lost 3 bases and the J gene lost 3 bases, with 15 bases spanning the gap. The CDR3 runs 16 residues. Germline V gene lookup returns CDR1 SNHLY and CDR2 FYNNEI. For the CDR3, the DNA is TGTGCCAGCAGTGACTTCGGCGTCGCGGATGGAAACACCATATATTTT. This encodes CASSDFGVADGNTIYF.

The chain uses TRBV6-6 and TRBJ1-1; no clear D. CDR3 length equals 15 residues. V shed 2 bases and J shed 7 bases, with 17 bases lying between them. Germline loops: CDR1 MNHNY, CDR2 SVGAGI (reference sequence). The CDR3 DNA reads as TGTGCCAGCAGTTACCTACCGGCGGGTATTATTGAAGCTTTCTTT. As protein: CASSYLPAGIIEAFF.

V and J are TRBV30 and TRBJ1-2; D may be TRBD1 (6 bases). Germline V gene data show CDR1 as GTSNPN and CDR2 as SVGIG (reference sequence). The CDR3 loop spans 14 amino acids. Trimming took 4 bases from V and 5 from J, leaving 17 bases between them. The CDR3 coding sequence is TGTGCCTGGAAGGGCTCGACAGGATATTATGGCTACACCTTC. Protein product: CAWKGSTGYYGYTF.

This chain links TRBV5-1 with TRBJ2-3; 12 bases are shared with TRBD1. From germline, CDR1 is SGHRS and CDR2 YFSETQ. The trim removed 6 bases at V and 5 bases at J, leaving 22 bases unmatched. The CDR3 sequence is 20 residues long. The CDR3 nucleotides read TGCGCCAGCACTCTCTCCGGGACAGGGGGCTTGGCTAGCGGGAAAGATACGCAGTATTTT. Translation gives CASTLSGTGGLASGKDTQYF.